This TCR beta chain was sequenced during a study of human T cells and chemical hapten exposure. How the authors handled the data: A per-sample median of around 91,000 TCRs was observed, with counts ranging from roughly 20,000 to 750,000. TCRdb reprocessed the RACE reads with MiXCR, giving one entry per CDR3 protein. For this entry, the V and J calls and clone size follow TCRdb and not the study's own pipeline. The repertoire holds about 97,000 distinct CDR3 sequences, with less than 35% as singletons. On this clonotype itself: Its antigen is unknown.

From germline, CDR1 is MDHEN and CDR2 SYDVKM. This CDR3 has 13 residues. The V and J ends lost 7 bases and 2 bases, in that order; junction bases with no gene match: 5. Regarding the study as a whole: The immune response of these alopecia patients might not match healthy individuals'.

Indicated time point: patch test 3, about 24 weeks after DPC sensitization. Specified treatment: therapeutic diphenylcyclopropenone sensitization with weekly scalp DPC. The sequence was collected from a man aged 40-50 years with alopecia areata. Some clones in this sample may be carry-over from other donors' samples. The chain recombines TRBV28 with TRBJ2-7; 7 bases align to TRBD2. The sequenced sample was whole blood, obtained in connection with sensitization to the hapten diphenylcyclopropenone (DPC). In DNA form, the CDR3 reads TGTGCCAGCAACATAGCGGGTACCTACGAGCAGTACTTC. This sequence encodes CASNIAGTYEQYF.